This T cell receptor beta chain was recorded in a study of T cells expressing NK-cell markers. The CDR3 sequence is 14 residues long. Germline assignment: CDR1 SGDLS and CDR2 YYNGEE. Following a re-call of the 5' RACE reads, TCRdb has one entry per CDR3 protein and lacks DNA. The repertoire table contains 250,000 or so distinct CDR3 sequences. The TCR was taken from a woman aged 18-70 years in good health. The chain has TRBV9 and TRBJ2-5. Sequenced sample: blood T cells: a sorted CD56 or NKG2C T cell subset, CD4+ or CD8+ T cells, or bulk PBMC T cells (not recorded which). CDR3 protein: CASSVVPSQGTQYF. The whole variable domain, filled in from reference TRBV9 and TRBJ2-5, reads DSGVTQTPKHLITATGQRVTLRCSPRSGDLSVYWYQQSLDQGLQFLIQYYNGEERAKGNILERFSAQQFPDLHSELNLSSLELGDSALYFCASSVVPSQGTQYFGPGTRLLVL.